The 31 T cell receptor beta chains below were found in one sample sequenced in a study of OX40 agonist ivuxolimab in advanced cancers. Sequencing used immunoSEQ multiplex PCR; TCRdb keeps in-frame clones, though not all of them. This sample yields over 45,000 clones, of which around 90% are seen a single time; approximately 3.5% belongs to the top ten. The sample was CD4+ or CD8+ T cells sorted from blood, taken in a trial of the OX40 agonist ivuxolimab. Every receptor here comes from an adult with an advanced solid tumor such as melanoma, head and neck, liver or kidney cancer.

This rearrangement joins TRBV2 to TRBJ2-5; D is unclear. This CDR3 is built from 11 residues. Per germline, CDR1 SNHLY and CDR2 FYNNEI. V dropped 5 bases and J dropped 3 bases, with 4 bases sitting between them. The CDR3 DNA sequence: TGTGCCAGCAGTACAGAAGAGACCCAGTACTTC. This sequence encodes CASSTEETQYF.

The CDR3 loop is CASSLRYSPNEQFF. As DNA, the CDR3 is TGTGCCAGCAGCTTAAGATACAGCCCTAATGAGCAGTTCTTC. This chain links TRBV7-3 with TRBJ2-1; D is ambiguous. V gave up 1 base and J gave up 7 bases, with 11 bases separating them. This CDR3 is 14 amino acids long. Per germline, CDR1 SGHTA and CDR2 FQGTGA.

The chain carries TRBV19 and TRBJ1-2, with D uncertain. CDR1 is LNHDA, CDR2 SQIVND, per germline (reference sequence). V was trimmed by 10 bases and J by 3 bases, leaving 24 bases between them. CDR3 length: 16 amino acids. The CDR3 loop is CATGGKNSEVDYGYTF. The CDR3 DNA sequence: TGTGCCACAGGTGGAAAAAACTCGGAGGTTGACTATGGCTACACCTTC.

The chain is built from TRBV25-1 and TRBJ2-7, with 7 bases that match TRBD1. CDR3 size: 16 residues. Germline loops: CDR1 MGHDK, CDR2 SYGVNS. J was trimmed by 7 bases and V by 0 bases; bases with no gene match: 12. Written as DNA, the CDR3 is TGTGCCAGCAGTGAATACGACAGGGAAATCCCTATGGAGCAGTACTTC. Its protein is CASSEYDREIPMEQYF.

This chain uses TRBV6-1 with TRBJ2-5; 8 bases line up with TRBD1. The J call may be faulty, since TRBJ2-7 better matches the DNA end. The V gene's germline CDR1 is MNHNS and CDR2 SASEGT. The CDR3 is 15 amino acids. The CDR3 bases are TGTGCCAGCAGTGTCCGGACAGGGTCGGGTTACGAGCAGTACTTC. It translates to CASSVRTGSGYEQYF.

The V and J genes are TRBV30 and TRBJ2-1, with TRBD2 matching over 11 bases. Per the germline V gene, CDR1 is GTSNPN and CDR2 is SVGIG (reference sequence). V dropped 5 bases and J dropped 9; count of bases not matched to a gene: 12. CDR3 length equals 15 residues. As DNA, the CDR3 is TGTGCCTGGGCATCTACTAGCGGGAGAGGTGGTGAGCAGTTCTTC. Translated, it gives CAWASTSGRGGEQFF. The entire variable domain, with the rest obtained from reference TRBV30 and TRBJ2-1, is as follows: SQTIHQWPATLVQPVGSPLSLECTVEGTSNPNLYWYRQAAGRGLQLLFYSVGIGQISSEVPQNLSASRPQDRQFILSSKKLLLSDSGFYLCAWASTSGRGGEQFFGPGTRLTVL.

The V call is TRBV5-6, the J call TRBJ1-2; no firm D call. V dropped 6 bases and J dropped 6 bases, with 18 bases sitting between them. CDR1 and CDR2 (germline): SGHDT, YYEEEE. The CDR3 covers 14 residues. CDR3 amino acids: CASTKPPDTDGYTF. The CDR3, as DNA: TGTGCCAGCACCAAGCCCCCCGACACGGATGGCTACACCTTC.

V and J are TRBV9 and TRBJ1-3; D unresolved. The CDR3 consists of 14 residues. Germline values: CDR1 SGDLS, CDR2 YYNGEE. The V gene lost 4 bases and the J gene lost 0 bases, with 8 bases spanning the gap. CDR3 sequence (DNA): TGTGCCAGCAGCCAGATGTCCTCTGGAAACACCATATATTTT. Residues: CASSQMSSGNTIYF.

V and J are TRBV28 and TRBJ1-2; unclear D gene. Germline V CDR1 and CDR2: MDHEN, SYDVKM. The V gene lost 3 bases and the J gene lost 0 bases, with 8 bases spanning the gap. This CDR3 comprises 14 residues. Here the CDR3 reads CASSFDLTNYGYTF. CDR3 bases: TGTGCCAGCAGTTTTGATCTAACTAACTATGGCTACACCTTC.

The J gene is TRBJ1-6, the V gene TRBV5-4; no definite D call. The CDR3 sequence is 14 residues long. Germline CDR1 SGHNT, CDR2 YYREEE (reference sequence). Trimming took off 1 base at V and 7 bases at J, with 9 bases between the two ends. The CDR3 here is CASSLNGVNSPLHF. The CDR3 DNA reads TGTGCCAGCAGCTTGAACGGGGTCAATTCACCCCTCCACTTT.

The chain has TRBV2 and TRBJ1-1, with a weak D call TRBD1 (5 bases). The V end was cut by 5 bases, the J end by 4 bases, with 8 bases between. The CDR3 totals 12 residues. CDR1 and CDR2 from the germline V gene are SNHLY and FYNNEI. In DNA, the CDR3 is TGTGCCAGCAGTCAGGGACCCACTGAAGCTTTCTTT. Translation gives CASSQGPTEAFF.

This chain connects TRBV7-8 to TRBJ2-5, with D possibly matching TRBD2 (5 bases). Trimming stripped 2 bases from V and 1 base from J, with 17 bases between. The CDR3 covers 17 residues. Germline V lookup: CDR1 SGHVS, CDR2 FQNEAQ. The CDR3 region has the DNA TGTGCCAGCAGCTTATGGATAGGCCTAGGACTCCAAGAGACCCAGTACTTC. Its translation is CASSLWIGLGLQETQYF.

J is TRBJ1-5 and V is TRBV5-1; perhaps TRBD1 as D (5 bases). This CDR3 region has 15 residues. Germline V gene lookup returns CDR1 SGHRS and CDR2 YFSETQ. V lost 5 bases and J 0 bases, leaving 12 bases between the germline ends. The CDR3 DNA follows: TGCGCCAGCAGTCCGGGGGTAAATAGCAATCAGCCCCAGCATTTT. Protein sequence: CASSPGVNSNQPQHF. Full variable domain (rest looked up from reference TRBV5-1 and TRBJ1-5): KAGVTQTPRYLIKTRGQQVTLSCSPISGHRSVSWYQQTPGQGLQFLFEYFSETQRNKGNFPGRFSGRQFSNSRSEMNVSTLELGDSALYLCASSPGVNSNQPQHFGDGTRLSIL.

This clone has a handful of counts. The J gene is TRBJ1-6, the V gene TRBV7-3; tentative D call: TRBD1 (5 bases). Trimming left V 5 bases short and J 7 bases short, with 15 bases between. The CDR3 runs to 15 residues. Germline lookup yields CDR1 SGHTA and CDR2 FQGTGA. CDR3 loop: CASSVSGGLNSPLHF. In DNA, the CDR3 is TGTGCCAGCAGCGTATCTGGGGGACTGAATTCACCCCTCCACTTT.

This clone was counted between two and nine times. The chain recombines TRBV28 with TRBJ1-6, with a tentative D call TRBD1 (5 bases). Per germline, CDR1 MDHEN and CDR2 SYDVKM. The CDR3 runs to 13 residues. V was cut by 6 bases and J by 7 bases, with 10 bases left in between. CDR3 nucleotide sequence: TGTGCCAGCAGAGACAGAGAGAATTCACCCCTCCACTTT. Its translation: CASRDRENSPLHF.

The chain is built from TRBV7-8 and TRBJ1-6, with TRBD1 matching 8 bases. The germline gives CDR1 SGHVS, CDR2 FQNEAQ. This CDR3 has 14 residues. J gave up 10 bases and V 6 bases, and 8 bases lay outside the gene matches. The CDR3 sequence: CASSMQGAGSPLHF. The CDR3 DNA reads TGTGCCAGCAGTATGCAGGGGGCAGGGTCACCCCTCCACTTT.

This chain connects TRBV6-5 to TRBJ1-5; 7 bases agree with TRBD1. Looked up from germline, CDR1 is MNHEY and CDR2 is SVGAGI. Trimming took 9 bases from V and 6 from J; bases not matched to a gene: 14. CDR3 length: 15 residues. The CDR3 DNA sequence: TGTGCCAGTTACCCTTCGGCAGGGGGGGGTCAGCCCCAGCATTTT. This translates into CASYPSAGGGQPQHF.

The J gene is TRBJ1-6, the V gene TRBV5-1; D ambiguous. Germline lookup yields CDR1 SGHRS and CDR2 YFSETQ. The CDR3 spans 15 residues. Trimming pared 4 bases from V and 9 bases from J, leaving 17 bases between. The chain's CDR3 is CASSPRSRDTSPLHF. CDR3 coding DNA: TGCGCCAGCAGCCCCCGGAGTCGGGATACTTCACCCCTCCACTTT. Looking up the rest from reference TRBV5-1 and TRBJ1-6 gives the full variable domain: KAGVTQTPRYLIKTRGQQVTLSCSPISGHRSVSWYQQTPGQGLQFLFEYFSETQRNKGNFPGRFSGRQFSNSRSEMNVSTLELGDSALYLCASSPRSRDTSPLHFGNGTRLTVT.

V gene TRBV18 combines with J gene TRBJ2-5; D is unclear. Germline loops: CDR1 KGHSH, CDR2 LQKENI. The CDR3 consists of 12 residues. V was clipped by 7 bases and J by 3 bases, with 9 bases between them. CDR3 DNA: TGTGCCAGCTTCACCCTGGAAGAGACCCAGTACTTC. It encodes CASFTLEETQYF.

The V gene is TRBV7-2, the J gene TRBJ2-3; the D gene is possibly TRBD2 (7 bases). The germline CDR1 and CDR2 sequences are SGHTA and FQGNSA. The V and J ends lost 3 bases and 1 base respectively, with 11 bases between them. The CDR3 is 15 amino acids. CDR3 loop: CASSFEGGRTDTQYF. CDR3 bases: TGTGCCAGCAGCTTCGAGGGGGGGCGCACAGATACGCAGTATTTT.

CDR3 sequence: CASSLVQGSYNEQFF. As DNA, the CDR3 is TGTGCCAGCAGTTTGGTACAGGGCTCCTACAATGAGCAGTTCTTC. V is TRBV27 and J is TRBJ2-1, with a weak D call TRBD1 (6 bases). This CDR3 has 15 amino acids. Trimming took off 3 bases at V and 0 bases at J, with 9 bases between the two ends. In germline, CDR1 is MNHEY, CDR2 SMNVEV (reference sequence).

The rearrangement links TRBV19 to TRBJ1-2; no definite D call. CDR1 and CDR2 (germline): LNHDA, SQIVND (reference sequence). V lost 7 bases to trimming and J lost 7 bases, with 13 bases between them. CDR3 length: 12 residues. DNA of the CDR3: TGTGCCAGTACCAAAGCCCGGGTTGGCTACACCTTC. It yields the protein CASTKARVGYTF.

This clone was counted a few times. This rearrangement joins TRBV4-2 to TRBJ2-7; 7 nucleotides agree with TRBD1. CDR3 length: 17 amino acids. V was clipped by 0 bases and J by 0 bases; unmatched bases: 8. Per the germline V gene, CDR1 is LGHNA and CDR2 is YNFKEQ. The CDR3 region is CASSQDLGQGVSYEQYF. CDR3 in DNA: TGTGCCAGCAGCCAAGATCTGGGTCAGGGGGTCTCCTACGAGCAGTACTTC.

This clone came up once. The J gene is TRBJ2-1, the V gene TRBV19, with 8 bases identical to TRBD1. CDR3 length: 19 residues. Germline V gene lookup returns CDR1 LNHDA and CDR2 SQIVND (reference sequence). Trimming removed 3 bases from V and 7 bases from J; junction bases left unmatched: 20. The CDR3 here is CASSIGGGSGGSIRNEQFF. CDR3 in DNA: TGTGCCAGTAGTATTGGTGGGGGGTCAGGGGGCTCTATAAGGAATGAGCAGTTCTTC.

The chain links TRBV11-2 to TRBJ2-1, with a tentative D call TRBD1 (6 bases). V lost 5 bases to trimming and J lost 1 base, with 15 bases between them. CDR1 and CDR2 from the germline V gene are SGHAT and FQNNGV. The CDR3 covers 16 residues. DNA for the CDR3: TGTGCCAGCAGCAGGGGGTTTGGGGAGTCCTACAATGAGCAGTTCTTC. This encodes CASSRGFGESYNEQFF.

The chain has TRBV29-1 and TRBJ1-3, with TRBD1 as a possible D gene (6 bases). CDR3 length: 14 amino acids. Trimming left V 4 bases short and J 4 bases short, with 14 bases between. The germline V gene encodes CDR1 SQVTM and CDR2 ANQGSEA. The CDR3 here is CSVGGPVGGNTIYF. CDR3 sequence (DNA): TGCAGCGTTGGGGGGCCAGTAGGAGGAAACACCATATATTTT.

The chain links TRBV6-1 to TRBJ1-6; no reliable D call. Germline V gene sequence: CDR1 MNHNS, CDR2 SASEGT. Deletions cut 1 base from V and 3 bases from J, with 4 bases between. This CDR3 contains 14 residues. As DNA, the CDR3 is TGTGCCAGCAGTGAAGGCAGCTATAATTCACCCCTCCACTTT. Translated: CASSEGSYNSPLHF.

The chain recombines TRBV11-3 with TRBJ2-5, with D unresolved. Trimming removed 6 bases from V and 4 bases from J, with 12 bases in between. Germline V gene data show CDR1 as SGHNT and CDR2 as YENEEA. There are 13 residues in the CDR3. CDR3 amino acids: CASSRGPGETQYF. The CDR3 DNA follows: TGTGCCAGCAGTCGTGGGCCGGGAGAGACCCAGTACTTC.

This chain connects TRBV19 to TRBJ2-6; TRBD1 matches 7 bases. Germline loops: CDR1 LNHDA, CDR2 SQIVND (reference sequence). J was trimmed by 2 bases and V by 2 bases; bases with no gene match: 0. This CDR3 has 15 amino acids. The CDR3 loop is CASSIQGAGANVLTF. CDR3 nucleotide sequence: TGTGCCAGTAGTATACAGGGGGCTGGGGCCAACGTCCTGACTTTC. Based on the CDR3 plus reference TRBV19 and TRBJ2-6, the full variable domain is DGGITQSPKYLFRKEGQNVTLSCEQNLNHDAMYWYRQDPGQGLRLIYYSQIVNDFQKGDIAEGYSVSREKKESFPLTVTSAQKNPTAFYLCASSIQGAGANVLTFGAGSRLTVL.

The rearrangement uses TRBV6-5 and TRBJ2-7, with D possibly called TRBD1 or TRBD2 (5 bases each). Trimming shortened V by 2 bases and J by 6 bases, and 14 bases separated the two germline ends. The CDR3 extends over 14 amino acids. The germline V gene has CDR1 MNHEY and CDR2 SVGAGI. The CDR3 here is CASSYTGAGAEQYF. DNA of the CDR3: TGTGCCAGCAGTTACACAGGAGCCGGGGCCGAGCAGTACTTC.

The rearrangement uses TRBV11-1 and TRBJ2-7, with a weak D call TRBD1 (6 bases). Germline V gives CDR1 SGHAT, CDR2 FQDESV (reference sequence). Trimming removed 5 bases at V and 6 bases at J, with 17 bases between. The CDR3 is 14 amino acids. CDR3 residues: CASSQGGRVSEQYF. The CDR3 DNA is TGTGCCAGCAGCCAAGGGGGACGGGTTAGCGAGCAGTACTTC. The full variable domain, its missing parts supplied by reference TRBV11-1 and TRBJ2-7, is EAEVAQSPRYKITEKSQAVAFWCDPISGHATLYWYRQILGQGPELLVQFQDESVVDDSQLPKDRFSAERLKGVDSTLKIQPAELGDSAMYLCASSQGGRVSEQYFGPGTRLTVT.